A single sample gave rise to the 31 T cell receptor beta chains below, sequenced in a study of control samples from healthy donors and cancer patients. Here immunoSEQ multiplex PCR was the method, and the copy in TCRdb shows in-frame clones only, minus some. The sample yields 65,000 to 95,000 clones, approximately 89% seen once. Sequencing was performed on blood. All receptors derive from a man in his fifties or sixties in good health.

This chain links TRBV19 with TRBJ1-2; TRBD1 might be the D (5 bases). The CDR3 sequence is 14 residues long. Germline CDR1 is LNHDA and CDR2 is SQIVND (reference sequence). V lost 4 bases to trimming and J lost 2 bases, with 11 bases between them. The CDR3, as DNA: TGTGCCAGTAGTACCGGGGCCCGAAACTATGGCTACACCTTC. Amino acids: CASSTGARNYGYTF.

The V and J genes are TRBV6-5 and TRBJ1-1; TRBD1 is a possible D gene (5 bases). Germline V gene sequence: CDR1 MNHEY, CDR2 SVGAGI. Between the trimmed V and J ends, which lost 8 bases and 0 bases, there was a span of 16 bases. This CDR3 spans 15 amino acids. This chain's CDR3 is CASGQGEVMNTEAFF. The CDR3 DNA reads as TGTGCCAGCGGACAAGGGGAGGTCATGAACACTGAAGCTTTCTTT.

V gene TRBV6-6 combines with J gene TRBJ2-7; D may be TRBD1 (5 bases). Per germline, CDR1 MNHNY and CDR2 SVGAGI (reference sequence). V lost 7 bases and J 3 bases, leaving 7 bases between the germline ends. There are 11 residues in the CDR3. CDR3 amino acids: CASTDSYEQYF. In nucleotides, the CDR3 is TGTGCCAGCACCGACAGCTACGAGCAGTACTTC.

The chain is built from TRBV14 and TRBJ2-7; 7 bases line up with TRBD1. This CDR3 spans 17 amino acids. With V trimmed by 0 bases and J by 3 bases, 11 bases remained unmatched. Looked up from germline, CDR1 is SGHDN and CDR2 is FVKESK. As DNA, the CDR3 is TGTGCCAGCAGCCAAGATACAGGACAGGCGGCATTCTACGAGCAGTACTTC. Translating gives CASSQDTGQAAFYEQYF.

This chain connects TRBV24-1 to TRBJ1-3; D is unresolved. The length of the CDR3 is 12 residues. The V and J ends lost 3 bases and 8 bases respectively, with 7 bases between them. Germline V gives CDR1 KGHDR, CDR2 SFDVKD. CDR3 sequence reads: CATSDGGDTIYF. The DNA for the CDR3 is TGTGCCACCAGTGATGGCGGGGACACCATATATTTT.

The rearrangement links TRBV21-1 to TRBJ2-2; the D segment call TRBD2 is taken from the table without a DNA check. TRBV21-1 is a pseudogene segment. The CDR3 length is 15 residues. The CDR3 DNA reads as TGTGCCAGCCGTAGCGGGAGGGCGTACACCGGGGAGCTGTTTTTT. Translation gives CASRSGRAYTGELFF.

The rearrangement uses TRBV6-5 and TRBJ1-2, with a possible D match to TRBD1 (5 bases). Deletions cut 0 bases from V and 4 bases from J, with 12 bases between. Germline loops: CDR1 MNHEY, CDR2 SVGAGI. The CDR3 contains 15 residues. The CDR3 sequence is CASSYSVSGTYGYTF. DNA of the CDR3: TGTGCCAGCAGTTACTCCGTATCAGGGACCTATGGCTACACCTTC.

This clone was seen just once. This sequence joins TRBV2 and TRBJ1-6; 8 nucleotides line up with TRBD1. The V gene's germline CDR1 is SNHLY and CDR2 FYNNEI. V trimming: 2 bases; J trimming: 9 bases; junction bases outside the gene matches: 9. CDR3 length equals 16 residues. The CDR3 loop reads CASSEREQGVGSPLHF. The CDR3 DNA reads as TGTGCCAGCAGTGAACGGGAACAGGGGGTTGGTTCACCCCTCCACTTT.

The V call is TRBV7-3, the J call TRBJ1-2; 8 bases line up with TRBD1. V was clipped by 3 bases and J by 7 bases; unmatched bases: 4. Germline CDR1 SGHTA, CDR2 FQGTGA. The CDR3 extends over 13 amino acids. Written as DNA, the CDR3 is TGTGCCAGCAGCTTGTCCGGGACAGGTGGCTACACCTTC. This translates into CASSLSGTGGYTF.

The rearrangement links TRBV7-3 to TRBJ2-7; 7 positions match TRBD1. J lost 3 bases, V lost 5 bases, and 13 bases had no gene match. This CDR3 spans 16 amino acids. CDR1 and CDR2 (germline): SGHTA, FQGTGA. The CDR3 DNA reads as TGTGCCAGCAGCAAAGGAGTAGGGGGCGTTCTCTACGAGCAGTACGTC. Its protein product is CASSKGVGGVLYEQYV.

This clone was counted a few times. The chain employs TRBV24-1 and TRBJ1-2, with TRBD1 identical over 9 bases. Trimming removed 3 bases from V and 2 bases from J; junction bases left unmatched: 3. Germline V lookup: CDR1 KGHDR, CDR2 SFDVKD. This CDR3 has 15 amino acids. For the CDR3, the DNA is TGTGCCACCAGTGATCCCACAGGGGGCAACTATGGCTACACCTTC. It encodes CATSDPTGGNYGYTF.

The V gene is TRBV10-3, the J gene TRBJ2-5; D unresolved. This CDR3 is 14 amino acids long. Germline V lookup: CDR1 ENHRY, CDR2 SYGVKD. Trimming pared 2 bases from V and 0 bases from J, leaving 7 bases between. For the CDR3, the DNA is TGTGCCATCAGTGAGCGGCAGAACCAAGAGACCCAGTACTTC. This translates into CAISERQNQETQYF.

The rearrangement uses TRBV5-1 and TRBJ2-1; 16 nucleotides match TRBD2. J lost 7 bases, V lost 6 bases, and 10 bases had no gene match. Germline loops: CDR1 SGHRS, CDR2 YFSETQ. The CDR3 totals 17 residues. CDR3 amino acids: CASTPGLAGGPGNEQFF. The CDR3 DNA follows: TGCGCCAGCACCCCGGGACTAGCGGGAGGGCCGGGAAATGAGCAGTTCTTC.

J is TRBJ1-5 and V is TRBV3-1 (or the pseudogene TRBV3-2), with 11 bases identical to TRBD1. V was pared by 5 bases and J by 4 bases, with 7 bases of the junction left unmatched. CDR1 and CDR2 (germline): LGHDT, YNNKEL (reference sequence). The CDR3 has 16 residues. This CDR3 is CASSKGQGAGNQPQHF. CDR3 coding DNA: TGTGCCAGCAGCAAAGGACAGGGGGCAGGGAATCAGCCCCAGCATTTT.

The chain couples TRBV4-1 to TRBJ2-1; 9 bases are a match to TRBD2. J lost 0 bases, V lost 4 bases, and 1 base had no gene match. Germline-derived CDR1 and CDR2 are MGHRA and YSYEKL. The CDR3 loop spans 15 amino acids. CDR3 nucleotide sequence: TGCGCCAGCAGCCCTAGCGGGGACTCCTACAATGAGCAGTTCTTC. Residues: CASSPSGDSYNEQFF.

The chain has TRBV12-3 or TRBV12-4 and TRBJ2-5, with 7 bases matching TRBD1. CDR3 size: 13 residues. The V segment lost 7 bases and the J segment 2 bases; nucleotides outside the gene matches: 4. Here the CDR3 DNA reads TGTGCCAGCACCGACAGGGCGCAAGAGACCCAGTACTTC. Encoded protein: CASTDRAQETQYF.

The rearrangement joins TRBV25-1 to TRBJ2-7, with TRBD2 matching over 12 bases. The CDR3 runs to 14 residues. Trimming cost V 5 bases and J 2 bases; bases outside gene matches: 1. Looked up from germline, CDR1 is MGHDK and CDR2 is SYGVNS. The CDR3 region is CASSLAGGPYEQYF. The CDR3 DNA sequence: TGTGCCAGCAGTCTAGCGGGAGGGCCCTACGAGCAGTACTTC.

In regard to this clone: Other DNA sequences in the same sample also yield this CDR3. The gene calls are TRBV11-3 and TRBJ2-2, with D tentatively TRBD1 (6 bases). Trimming stripped 0 bases from V and 1 base from J, with 6 bases between. This CDR3 has 15 residues. Germline assignment: CDR1 SGHNT and CDR2 YENEEA. Here the CDR3 reads CASSLDRGNTGELFF. The CDR3 DNA sequence: TGTGCCAGCAGCTTAGACAGGGGGAACACCGGGGAGCTGTTTTTT.

This chain uses TRBV24-1 with TRBJ2-1, with 7 positions matching TRBD2. Unmatched junction bases numbered 7, after V lost 3 bases and J lost 0 bases. The CDR3 length is 17 residues. In germline, CDR1 is KGHDR, CDR2 SFDVKD. CDR3 DNA: TGTGCCACCAGTGATACTACTAGCGAGAGCTCCTACAATGAGCAGTTCTTC. This encodes CATSDTTSESSYNEQFF.

This clone was recorded once. This chain links TRBV19 with TRBJ1-2; a weak D match, TRBD1 (6 bases). The CDR3 runs 13 residues. Germline loops: CDR1 LNHDA, CDR2 SQIVND (reference sequence). V lost 2 bases, J lost 6 bases, and 10 bases lay in between. CDR3 amino acids: CASSIQGRHGYTF. In DNA form, the CDR3 reads TGTGCCAGTAGTATACAGGGGAGGCATGGCTACACCTTC.

V is TRBV5-1 and J is TRBJ2-7; tentatively, D is TRBD2 (7 bases). Germline-derived CDR1 and CDR2 are SGHRS and YFSETQ. This CDR3 spans 15 amino acids. Trimming shortened V by 0 bases and J by 0 bases, and 10 bases separated the two germline ends. The CDR3 here is CASSLVGGHSYEQYF. Here the CDR3 DNA reads TGCGCCAGCAGCTTGGTGGGGGGGCACTCCTACGAGCAGTACTTC.

V is TRBV27 and J is TRBJ2-1; D gene uncertain. The CDR3 consists of 13 residues. The germline V gene has CDR1 MNHEY and CDR2 SMNVEV (reference sequence). Trimming took 2 bases from V and 12 from J, leaving 14 bases between them. The CDR3 DNA is TGTGCCAGCAGTTTAAGTGGGTCAGGAAGGCAGTTCTTC. Translation gives CASSLSGSGRQFF.

The genes are TRBV24-1 and TRBJ2-6; D possibly corresponds to TRBD1 (6 bases). V was pared by 7 bases and J by 4 bases, with 16 bases between. The CDR3 extends over 16 amino acids. The germline V gene encodes CDR1 KGHDR and CDR2 SFDVKD. As DNA, the CDR3 is TGTGCCACCAGCGGGCTTGGGGGCAAAGGGGCCAACGTCCTGACTTTC. Amino acid sequence: CATSGLGGKGANVLTF.

The chain couples TRBV4-3 to TRBJ1-2; 9 bases line up with TRBD1. The CDR3 consists of 16 residues. Germline V CDR1 and CDR2: LGHNA, YSLEER. With 0 bases clipped from V and 4 bases from J, the junction kept 6 bases outside the gene matches. The CDR3 nucleotides read TGCGCCAGCAGCCAAGATCTGGGGACAGGGAGCTATGGCTACACCTTC. It is translated as CASSQDLGTGSYGYTF.

This clone was recorded a few times. The chain recombines TRBV19 with TRBJ2-6, with D possibly being TRBD1 (5 bases). Trimming cost V 5 bases and J 0 bases, with 5 bases left between them. The CDR3 covers 14 residues. The V gene's germline CDR1 is LNHDA and CDR2 SQIVND (reference sequence). The CDR3 sequence: CASSDSSGANVLTF. For the CDR3, the DNA is TGTGCCAGTAGTGACAGCTCTGGGGCCAACGTCCTGACTTTC.

Turning to this clone: Compared with germline, one end of the junction differs, possibly owing to a read error. V and J are TRBV11-2 and TRBJ2-7; the D gene is possibly TRBD2 (6 bases). This CDR3 is built from 15 residues. Germline-derived CDR1 and CDR2 are SGHAT and FQNNGV. The CDR3 region has the DNA TGTGCCAGCAGCATAGACATGGGCGGGGCTTACGAGCAGTACTTC. Protein sequence: CASSIDMGGAYEQYF. Filled out from reference TRBV11-2 and TRBJ2-7, the complete variable domain reads EAGVAQSPRYKIIEKRQSVAFWCNPISGHATLYWYQQILGQGPKLLIQFQNNGVVDDSQLPKDRFSAERLKGVDSTLKIQPAKLEDSAVYLCASSIDMGGAYEQYFGPGTRLTVT.

This clone was seen only once. The J gene is TRBJ2-7, the V gene TRBV6-6, with 9 bases that match TRBD1. The CDR3 runs to 15 residues. Trimming removed 6 bases from V and 2 bases from J; junction bases left unmatched: 8. Germline loops: CDR1 MNHNY, CDR2 SVGAGI (reference sequence). Here the CDR3 reads CASRQGQGGAYEQYF. CDR3 DNA: TGTGCCAGCAGACAGGGACAGGGTGGCGCCTACGAGCAGTACTTC.

This clone was counted once. The chain uses TRBV9 and TRBJ2-1; TRBD1 aligns across 7 bases. Losses at the gene ends were 4 bases for V and 7 bases for J; bases not matched to a gene: 8. The CDR3 runs to 14 residues. Germline CDR1 and CDR2: SGDLS and YYNGEE. The CDR3 spells CASSPGGWGNEQFF. The CDR3 DNA is TGTGCCAGCAGCCCAGGGGGTTGGGGAAATGAGCAGTTCTTC.

This chain joins TRBV5-4 and TRBJ2-3, with 7 bases lining up with TRBD1. V shed 7 bases and J 3 bases; nucleotides not matched to a gene: 5. CDR3 length equals 13 residues. CDR1 is SGHNT, CDR2 YYREEE, per germline (reference sequence). The CDR3 DNA is TGTGCCAGCGAGTACAGGGGAACAGATACGCAGTATTTT. Protein: CASEYRGTDTQYF.

This clone was recorded only once. The chain links TRBV5-5 to TRBJ2-4, with TRBD2 matching over 13 bases. The CDR3 runs to 19 residues. The junction had 6 bases not matched to a gene; V was cut back by 0 bases and J by 0 bases. Germline assignment: CDR1 SGHKS and CDR2 YYEKEE (reference sequence). The CDR3 protein is CASSLAWTSGGVAKNIQYF. The DNA for the CDR3 is TGTGCCAGCAGCTTGGCATGGACTAGCGGGGGAGTAGCCAAAAACATTCAGTACTTC. Full variable domain (rest looked up from reference TRBV5-5 and TRBJ2-4): DAGVTQSPTHLIKTRGQQVTLRCSPISGHKSVSWYQQVLGQGPQFIFQYYEKEERGRGNFPDRFSARQFPNYSSELNVNALLLGDSALYLCASSLAWTSGGVAKNIQYFGAGTRLSVL.

The chain uses TRBV19 and TRBJ1-2; D gene unclear. This CDR3 contains 15 residues. From germline, CDR1 is LNHDA and CDR2 SQIVND (reference sequence). V was clipped by 7 bases and J by 4 bases, with 19 bases between them. The CDR3 nucleotides are TGTGCCAGTATCCAATGGGGAAGCGAGAGCTATGGCTACACCTTC. Encoded protein: CASIQWGSESYGYTF.